This TCR beta chain was captured in a study of vaccination effects on CD4 cells after COVID-19. Study-level information: The second dose preceded post-vaccine samples by a median of 72 days. Findings of the study overall: Marked clonal contraction of both clone types appeared late after vaccination.

The V gene lost 1 base and the J gene lost 9 bases, with 13 bases spanning the gap. Germline V lookup: CDR1 SGHTA, CDR2 FQGNSA. The CDR3 extends over 14 amino acids. The assay was immunoSEQ multiplex PCR, and TCRdb's table has in-frame clones only and misses some. The data contain 84,000 or so clones, around four fifths of them singletons. Sequencing followed a ViraFEST assay step that expanded antigen-specific CD4+ T cells with viral peptide pools. Investigators separated out CD4+ T cells once approximately 10 days of culture had passed. As their vaccination, participants received two doses of either BNT162b2 or mRNA-1273. Worth noting for this clone: No antigen is known for it.

The sequence came from a human donor who received a COVID-19 vaccine. The specimen comprised CD4+ T cells from PBMCs cultured with HCoV-OC43 spike peptides, sampled after COVID-19 vaccination. Subset defined: HCoV-OC43 spike overlapping peptide pool stimulation. The V call is TRBV7-2, the J call TRBJ1-5; D is unclear. The CDR3 nucleotides are TGTGCCAGCAGCTTAGTTCTACGGGAGTCGCCCCAGCATTTT. It is translated as CASSLVLRESPQHF.